This TCR beta chain was captured by sequencing in a study of cytomegalovirus exposure and HLA in healthy donors. Trimming took 5 bases from V and 2 from J; bases not matched to a gene: 8. Germline V gene lookup returns CDR1 MDHEN and CDR2 SYDVKM. The CDR3 is made up of 15 amino acids. Produced via immunoSEQ multiplex PCR; TCRdb's table is partial and in-frame only. This sample carries approximately 120,000 clones, 89% of them seen once, and the ten largest clones take 1.1%. From the approximately 120-subject validation cohort, which was separate from the roughly 680-subject first cohort, the donors were drawn.

The specimen sequenced was PBMCs. The clonotype comes from a woman under 30 in good health and CMV-seronegative. The J gene is TRBJ1-2, the V gene TRBV28, with TRBD1 matching over 7 bases. CDR3 in amino acids: CASSRAATGNYGYTF. Written as DNA, the CDR3 is TGTGCCAGCAGTCGGGCAGCGACAGGGAACTATGGCTACACCTTC.